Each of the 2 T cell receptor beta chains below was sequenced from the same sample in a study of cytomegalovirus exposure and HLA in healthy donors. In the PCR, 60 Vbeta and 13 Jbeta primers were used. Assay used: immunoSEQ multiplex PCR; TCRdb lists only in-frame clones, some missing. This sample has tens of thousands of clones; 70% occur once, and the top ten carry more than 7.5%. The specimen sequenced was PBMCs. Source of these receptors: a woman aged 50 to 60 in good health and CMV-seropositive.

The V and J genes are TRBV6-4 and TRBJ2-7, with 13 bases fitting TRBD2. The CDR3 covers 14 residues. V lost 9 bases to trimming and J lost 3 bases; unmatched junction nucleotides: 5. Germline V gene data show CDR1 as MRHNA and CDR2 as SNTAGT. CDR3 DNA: TGTGCCAGGACTAGCGGGGGGTCCAGCTACGAGCAGTACTTC. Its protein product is CARTSGGSSYEQYF.

The CDR3 sequence is CARDNRGRNSNQPQHF. The CDR3 region has the DNA TGTGCCAGGGACAACAGGGGAAGAAATAGCAATCAGCCCCAGCATTTT. The chain has TRBV7-2 and TRBJ1-5, with TRBD1 matching 7 bases. V lost 9 bases and J lost 0; bases outside the gene matches: 11. Germline CDR1 reads SGHTA; CDR2 reads FQGNSA. The CDR3 is 16 residues long.